Included here is one TCR beta chain sequence, with context. As yet, its antigen is unknown. This may be a read error: a much more frequent sequence differs by one nucleotide. The data originate from a study of T cells in Graves' hyperthyroidism and ophthalmopathy. General study points: Blood also carried most thyroid clonotypes expanded above 0.001.

Amplification of TCR beta CDR3 regions was performed using RNA transcripts as template. With the HTBI primer set, the TCR CDR3 went through a first round of RT-PCR. TCRdb passed the multiplex PCR reads through MiXCR, listing each CDR3 protein once. This sample yields fewer than 400,000 distinct CDR3 sequences, of which roughly 15% are seen a single time; roughly 31% belongs to the top ten. The CDR3 spans 14 residues. From germline, CDR1 is DFQATT and CDR2 SNEGSKA (reference sequence). This receptor was taken from a man aged 25-45 years with Graves' hyperthyroidism. The chain combines TRBV20-1 with TRBJ1-1; D might be TRBD1 (5 bases). Sequenced material: blood. The CDR3 loop is CGARGGLVNTEAFF. CDR3 sequence (DNA): TGCGGTGCTAGGGGCGGGTTGGTGAACACTGAAGCTTTCTTT.